Following are 18 T cell receptor beta chains from one sample sequenced in a study of cytomegalovirus exposure and HLA in healthy donors. 60 Vbeta and 13 Jbeta primers were used in PCR. Sequencing used immunoSEQ multiplex PCR; TCRdb keeps in-frame clones, though not all of them. The repertoire holds 90,000 or so clones, with roughly 71% as singletons. Sequenced material: PBMCs. These receptor sequences come from a woman aged 18 to 35 in good health and CMV-seropositive.

V is TRBV7-8 and J is TRBJ1-2; no definite D call. The CDR3 is 13 amino acids. Trimming took off 4 bases at V and 2 bases at J, with 8 bases between the two ends. CDR1 is SGHVS, CDR2 FQNEAQ, per germline. The CDR3 bases are TGTGCCAGCAGCTCAACAGTAAACTATGGCTACACCTTC. It translates to CASSSTVNYGYTF.

V gene TRBV4-1 combines with J gene TRBJ2-1, with 9 bases matching TRBD2. Trimming took 4 bases from V and 5 from J; bases not matched to a gene: 6. Germline V CDR1 and CDR2: MGHRA, YSYEKL. This CDR3 has 15 amino acids. The CDR3 here is CASSREGLAHNEQFF. As DNA, the CDR3 is TGCGCCAGCAGCCGGGAGGGACTAGCCCACAATGAGCAGTTCTTC.

In regard to this clone: The junction and the germline gene differ at one end; a read error may be behind it. The CDR3 loop reads CASSRTGREEIQYF. The CDR3 region has the DNA TGTGCCAGCAGCCGGACAGGGAGGGAAGAGATCCAGTACTTC. This chain links TRBV5-4 with TRBJ2-5; maybe TRBD1 (8 bases). The CDR3 spans 14 residues. Germline V gene sequence: CDR1 SGHNT, CDR2 YYREEE (reference sequence).

This chain joins TRBV7-9 and TRBJ1-2, with 9 bases fitting TRBD1. The CDR3 has 15 amino acids. J gave up 4 bases and V 5 bases, and 8 bases lay outside the gene matches. CDR1 SEHNR and CDR2 FQNEAQ come from the germline V gene (reference sequence). CDR3 sequence (DNA): TGTGCCAGCAGCCCTGGGACAGGGCGAAGCTATGGCTACACCTTC. It encodes CASSPGTGRSYGYTF.

In regard to this clone: An end of the junction does not agree with germline; a read error may underlie this. The CDR3 region is CASSTGHRNAGELFF. The CDR3 DNA reads TGTGCCAGCAGCACGGGACATAGGAACGCCGGGGAGCTGTTTTTT. The chain has TRBV6-6 and TRBJ2-2; a weak D match, TRBD1 (6 bases). Germline loops: CDR1 MNHNY, CDR2 SVGAGI (reference sequence). This CDR3 contains 15 residues.

This clone has more than one count but fewer than ten. CDR3 amino acids: CASSLGGTGLRGANVLTF. The CDR3 DNA sequence: TGTGCCAGCAGCTTAGGCGGGACAGGGTTGAGAGGGGCCAACGTCCTGACTTTC. The rearrangement links TRBV7-3 to TRBJ2-6, with 9 bases fitting TRBD1. The CDR3 has 18 amino acids. The ends lost 2 bases at V and 4 bases at J; junction bases unmatched: 9. Germline CDR1 SGHTA, CDR2 FQGTGA.

This clone came up a few times. Other DNA sequences from this sample encode an identical CDR3 as well. DNA for the CDR3: TGTGCCAGCAGTCTACTCTCCTACGAGCAGTACTTC. Protein: CASSLLSYEQYF. V is TRBV28 and J is TRBJ2-7, with D unclear. The length of the CDR3 is 12 residues. The V gene lost 5 bases and the J gene lost 0 bases, with 5 bases spanning the gap. Germline V CDR1 and CDR2: MDHEN, SYDVKM. Supplemented by reference TRBV28 and TRBJ2-7, the full variable domain reads DVKVTQSSRYLVKRTGEKVFLECVQDMDHENMFWYRQDPGLGLRLIYFSYDVKMKEKGDIPEGYSVSREKKERFSLILESASTNQTSMYLCASSLLSYEQYFGPGTRLTVT.

This chain's CDR3 is CASSQTRRALFDGYTF. In DNA form, the CDR3 reads TGTGCCAGTAGCCAAACCCGGAGGGCCCTTTTTGATGGCTACACCTTC. The V call is TRBV19, the J call TRBJ1-2; D remains unclear. This CDR3 region has 16 residues. Germline CDR1 LNHDA, CDR2 SQIVND (reference sequence). Trimming removed 6 bases at V and 6 bases at J, with 23 bases between.

The gene calls are TRBV6-5 and TRBJ1-1; D unclear. The CDR3 is 16 residues long. V was pared by 2 bases and J by 0 bases, with 13 bases between. In germline, CDR1 is MNHEY, CDR2 SVGAGI. The CDR3 loop reads CASSYSFGGLNTEAFF. The CDR3 region has the DNA TGTGCCAGCAGTTACAGCTTCGGCGGATTGAACACTGAAGCTTTCTTT.

The rearrangement joins TRBV5-4 to TRBJ1-2; D not resolved. The V gene's germline CDR1 is SGHNT and CDR2 YYREEE (reference sequence). CDR3 length: 14 amino acids. V lost 2 bases, J lost 3 bases, and 11 bases lay in between. The chain's CDR3 is CASSFAQVDYGYTF. The DNA for the CDR3 is TGTGCCAGCAGCTTCGCGCAGGTGGACTATGGCTACACCTTC. The full variable domain, its missing parts supplied by reference TRBV5-4 and TRBJ1-2, is ETGVTQSPTHLIKTRGQQVTLRCSSQSGHNTVSWYQQALGQGPQFIFQYYREEENGRGNFPPRFSGLQFPNYSSELNVNALELDDSALYLCASSFAQVDYGYTFGSGTRLTVV.

The V call is TRBV7-8, the J call TRBJ1-1; a possible D gene is TRBD1 (6 bases). This CDR3 has 13 residues. V was cut by 4 bases and J by 1 base, with 7 bases left in between. Germline CDR1 and CDR2: SGHVS and FQNEAQ. In DNA form, the CDR3 reads TGTGCCAGCAGCTCGGACAGGAACACTGAAGCTTTCTTT. This gives the protein CASSSDRNTEAFF. The variable domain in full, completed from reference TRBV7-8 and TRBJ1-1, reads GAGVSQSPRYKVAKRGQDVALRCDPISGHVSLFWYQQALGQGPEFLTYFQNEAQLDKSGLPSDRFFAERPEGSVSTLKIQRTQQEDSAVYLCASSSDRNTEAFFGQGTRLTVV.

The chain links TRBV21-1 to TRBJ1-5; the table calls TRBD1, which could not be checked here. TRBV21-1 is a pseudogene locus. CDR3 length equals 16 residues. CDR3 nucleotides: TGTGCCAGCAGCAAAGGACCGACAGGGGGCAATCAGCCCCAGCATTTT. Encoded protein: CASSKGPTGGNQPQHF.

This chain links TRBV21-1 with TRBJ1-5; the table's D gene call, TRBD1, was not cross checked with the DNA. TRBV21-1 counts as a pseudogene. The CDR3 extends over 17 amino acids. The chain's CDR3 is CASWTAMGQGAGQPQHF. The DNA for the CDR3 is TGTGCCAGCTGGACGGCGATGGGACAGGGGGCAGGTCAGCCCCAGCATTTT.

The rearrangement links TRBV5-1 to TRBJ1-2; 7 nucleotides agree with TRBD1. The junction had 6 bases not matched to a gene; V was cut back by 1 base and J by 3 bases. Per germline, CDR1 SGHRS and CDR2 YFSETQ. The CDR3 is made up of 15 amino acids. CDR3 protein: CASSLMTGTDYGYTF. The CDR3, as DNA: TGCGCCAGCAGCTTGATGACAGGGACGGACTATGGCTACACCTTC.

The chain recombines TRBV5-6 with TRBJ2-3; 12 bases agree with TRBD2. The CDR3 loop spans 16 amino acids. Germline V lookup: CDR1 SGHDT, CDR2 YYEEEE. The trim removed 0 bases at V and 1 base at J, leaving 0 bases unmatched. The CDR3 loop is CASSLGTSGGTDTQYF. The CDR3 DNA sequence: TGTGCCAGCAGCTTGGGGACTAGCGGGGGCACAGATACGCAGTATTTT.

The chain has TRBV19 and TRBJ1-1, with 9 nucleotides matching TRBD1. Germline V gene lookup returns CDR1 LNHDA and CDR2 SQIVND (reference sequence). CDR3 length: 15 amino acids. The V gene end was trimmed by 5 bases and the J gene end by 3 bases; junction bases not matched to a gene: 7. CDR3: CASSGPQGAHTEAFF. CDR3 DNA: TGTGCCAGTAGTGGACCACAGGGGGCGCACACTGAAGCTTTCTTT.

The CDR3 DNA sequence: TGTGCCAGCAGCCGACTCACCGGGGAGCTGTTTTTT. This sequence encodes CASSRLTGELFF. The chain recombines TRBV7-2 with TRBJ2-2; D is unresolved. Between the trimmed V and J ends, which lost 5 bases and 4 bases, there was a span of 5 bases. The CDR3 extends over 12 amino acids. Germline assignment: CDR1 SGHTA and CDR2 FQGNSA.

This clone was detected once. This chain uses TRBV28 with TRBJ2-3; weak D call: TRBD1 (5 bases). The germline gives CDR1 MDHEN, CDR2 SYDVKM. Trimming took off 5 bases at V and 4 bases at J, with 13 bases between the two ends. This CDR3 has 14 residues. CDR3 nucleotides: TGTGCCAGCAGTGCGAATTTAGGGGCAGATACGCAGTATTTT. Translation: CASSANLGADTQYF. Using reference TRBV28 and TRBJ2-3 for the parts outside the CDR3, the full variable domain is DVKVTQSSRYLVKRTGEKVFLECVQDMDHENMFWYRQDPGLGLRLIYFSYDVKMKEKGDIPEGYSVSREKKERFSLILESASTNQTSMYLCASSANLGADTQYFGPGTRLTVL.